This record concerns one TCR beta chain sequence. No antigen is known for it. Qualities for individual bases were not recorded, and no much larger clone is one base off. This sample was included in a study of T cell repertoires in cytomegalovirus infection (dated by TCRdb to about 2019). Regarding the complete study: Peptide stimulations targeted recently identified HLA-C-restricted CMV epitopes, whose presentation resists viral immunomodulation, together with well-studied HLA-B-restricted epitopes. Donor HLA type was relevant to the analysis, because carriage of CMV infection together with the matching HLA type was indicated by public TCR beta signatures.

This sample was sequenced with an Illumina HiSeq 1500. TCRdb reprocessed the public reads (quality trimming at Q25 with fastp, clone calling with MiXCR) and kept in-frame beta chains. Under each unique CDR3 protein, matching rows form one entry showing the most common genes and DNA. This sample gives about 900,000 distinct CDR3 sequences in total; approximately 31% of them show up just once. The leading ten clones occupy roughly 13% of the sample. Measured from the cysteine to the phenylalanine, the CDR3 is 21 residues long. The CDR3 DNA has 63 bases and is translated from base 1. The germline V gene yields MNHEY for CDR1 and SVGEGT for CDR2. Trimming accounts for 2 bases at V and 6 bases at J, while the number of junction bases matched to no gene is 25. Findings and caveats that apply to the study as a whole: Carriers of CMV infection plus the relevant HLA type were discriminated by the cumulative frequency of public TCR beta family members in the study cohort and in an independent approximately 350-donor cohort. The ex vivo response was dominated by HLA-C-restricted CMV-specific TCR beta clonotypes, which also provided the single most frequent clonotype in two of eight donors.

The label giving this sample's treatment or condition can be read as: in vitro stimulation with specific CMV peptide epitopes to enrich CMV-specific T cells. The sequence was obtained from a human donor in good health (CMV status not recorded). Some clones in this sample may be carry-over from other donors' samples. The starting material was cultured CD8+ T cells from PBMCs, obtained from culture after CMV antigen stimulation. Rearrangement joined TRBV6-2 or TRBV6-3 to TRBJ2-1, with 7 central nucleotides matching TRBD1. The CDR3 reads as follows: CASSYQELLQVIGGRRNEQFF. The sequenced DNA: TGTGCCAGCAGTTACCAGGAATTACTTCAGGTAATAGGGGGCCGGCGCAATGAGCAGTTCTTC.